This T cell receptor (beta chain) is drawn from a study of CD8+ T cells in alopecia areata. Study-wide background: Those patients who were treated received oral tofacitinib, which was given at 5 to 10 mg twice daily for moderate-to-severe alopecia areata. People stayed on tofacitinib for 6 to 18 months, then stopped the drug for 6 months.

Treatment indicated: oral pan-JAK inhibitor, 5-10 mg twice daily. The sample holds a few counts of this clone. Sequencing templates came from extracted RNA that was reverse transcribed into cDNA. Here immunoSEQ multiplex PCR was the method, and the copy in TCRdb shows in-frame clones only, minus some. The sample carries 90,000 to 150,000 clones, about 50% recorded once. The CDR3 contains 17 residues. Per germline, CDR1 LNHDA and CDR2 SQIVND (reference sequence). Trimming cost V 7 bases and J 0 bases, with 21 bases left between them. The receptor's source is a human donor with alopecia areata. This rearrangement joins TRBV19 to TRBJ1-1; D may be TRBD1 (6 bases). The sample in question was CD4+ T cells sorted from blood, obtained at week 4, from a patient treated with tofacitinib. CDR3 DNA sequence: TGTGCCAGTAACCCGAAACCGGGACAAACCTTGAACACTGAAGCTTTCTTT. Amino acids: CASNPKPGQTLNTEAFF.